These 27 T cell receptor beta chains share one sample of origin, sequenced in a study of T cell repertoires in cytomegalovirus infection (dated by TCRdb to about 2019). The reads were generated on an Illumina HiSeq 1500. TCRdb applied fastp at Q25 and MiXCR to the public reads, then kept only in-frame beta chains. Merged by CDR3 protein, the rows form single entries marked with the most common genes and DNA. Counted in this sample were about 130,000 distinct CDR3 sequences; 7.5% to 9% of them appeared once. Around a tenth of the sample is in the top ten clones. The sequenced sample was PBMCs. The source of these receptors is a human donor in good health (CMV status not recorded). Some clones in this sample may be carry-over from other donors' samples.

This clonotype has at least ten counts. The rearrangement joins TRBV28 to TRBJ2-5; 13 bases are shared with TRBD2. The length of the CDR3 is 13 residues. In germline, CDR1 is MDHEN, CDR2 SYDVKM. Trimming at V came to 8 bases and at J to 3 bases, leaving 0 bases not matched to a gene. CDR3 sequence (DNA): TGTGCCAGCGGACTAGCGGGGGAAGAGACCCAGTACTTC. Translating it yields CASGLAGEETQYF. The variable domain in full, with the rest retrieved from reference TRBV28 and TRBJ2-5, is DVKVTQSSRYLVKRTGEKVFLECVQDMDHENMFWYRQDPGLGLRLIYFSYDVKMKEKGDIPEGYSVSREKKERFSLILESASTNQTSMYLCASGLAGEETQYFGPGTRLLVL.

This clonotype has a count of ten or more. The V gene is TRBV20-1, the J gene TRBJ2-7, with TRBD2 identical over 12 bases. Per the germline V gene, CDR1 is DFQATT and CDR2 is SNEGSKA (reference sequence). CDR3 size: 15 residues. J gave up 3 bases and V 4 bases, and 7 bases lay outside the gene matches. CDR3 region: CSATRTSGAIYEQYF. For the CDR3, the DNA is TGCAGTGCTACCAGGACTAGCGGGGCTATCTACGAGCAGTACTTC.

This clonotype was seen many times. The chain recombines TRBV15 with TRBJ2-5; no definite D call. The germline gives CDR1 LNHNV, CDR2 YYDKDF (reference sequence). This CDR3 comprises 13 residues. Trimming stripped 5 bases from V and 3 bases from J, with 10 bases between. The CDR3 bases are TGTGCCACCAGCCGGTCAATCGAAGAGACCCAGTACTTC. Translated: CATSRSIEETQYF.

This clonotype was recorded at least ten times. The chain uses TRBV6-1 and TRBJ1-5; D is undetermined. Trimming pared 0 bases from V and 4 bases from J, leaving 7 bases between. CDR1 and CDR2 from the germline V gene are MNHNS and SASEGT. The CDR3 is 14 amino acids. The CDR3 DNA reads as TGTGCCAGCAGTGAAGCGTACGGTAATCAGCCCCAGCATTTT. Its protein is CASSEAYGNQPQHF.

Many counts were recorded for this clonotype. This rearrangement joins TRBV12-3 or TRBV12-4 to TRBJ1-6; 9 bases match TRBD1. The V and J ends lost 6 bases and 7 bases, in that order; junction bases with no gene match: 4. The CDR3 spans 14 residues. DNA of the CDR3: TGTGCCAGCAGGGGGACAGGGTGGAATTCACCCCTCCACTTT. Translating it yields CASRGTGWNSPLHF.

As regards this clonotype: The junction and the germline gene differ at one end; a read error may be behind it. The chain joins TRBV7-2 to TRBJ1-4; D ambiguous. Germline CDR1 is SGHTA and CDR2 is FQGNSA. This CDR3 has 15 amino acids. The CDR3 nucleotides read TGTGCCAGCAGCTTAGGCTGGGGATCTAATGAAAAACTTTTTTTT. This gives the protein CASSLGWGSNEKLFF.

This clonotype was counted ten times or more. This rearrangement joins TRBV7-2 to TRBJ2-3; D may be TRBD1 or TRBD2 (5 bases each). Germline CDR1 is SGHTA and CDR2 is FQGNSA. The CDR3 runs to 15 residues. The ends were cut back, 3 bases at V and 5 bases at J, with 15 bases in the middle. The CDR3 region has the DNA TGTGCCAGCAGCTTTTCGGGACCCGCAGGAGATACGCAGTATTTT. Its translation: CASSFSGPAGDTQYF.

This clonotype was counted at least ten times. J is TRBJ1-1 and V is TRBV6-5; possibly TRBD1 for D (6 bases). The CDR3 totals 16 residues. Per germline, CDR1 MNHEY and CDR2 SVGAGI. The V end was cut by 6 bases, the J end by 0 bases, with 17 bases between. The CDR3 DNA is TGTGCCAGCAGCTCCGGACAGACTATCTTGAACACTGAAGCTTTCTTT. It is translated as CASSSGQTILNTEAFF.

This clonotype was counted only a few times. CDR3 protein: CSVESGAETQYF. The CDR3, as DNA: TGCAGCGTTGAATCCGGGGCCGAGACCCAGTACTTC. The chain is built from TRBV29-1 and TRBJ2-5; D tentatively reads TRBD1 or TRBD2 (5 bases each). CDR3 length: 12 residues. The V end lost 2 bases, the J end lost 5 bases, and 9 bases lay between the germline ends. The V gene's germline CDR1 is SQVTM and CDR2 ANQGSEA. Full variable domain (missing parts from reference TRBV29-1 and TRBJ2-5): SAVISQKPSRDICQRGTSLTIQCQVDSQVTMMFWYRQQPGQSLTLIATANQGSEATYESGFVIDKFPISRPNLTFSTLTVSNMSPEDSSIYLCSVESGAETQYFGPGTRLLVL.

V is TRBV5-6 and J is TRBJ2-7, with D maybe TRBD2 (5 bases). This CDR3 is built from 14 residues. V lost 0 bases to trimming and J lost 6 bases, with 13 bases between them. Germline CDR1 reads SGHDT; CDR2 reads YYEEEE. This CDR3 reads CASSLVPRGFEQYF. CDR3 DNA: TGTGCCAGCAGCTTGGTCCCGAGAGGGTTCGAGCAGTACTTC.

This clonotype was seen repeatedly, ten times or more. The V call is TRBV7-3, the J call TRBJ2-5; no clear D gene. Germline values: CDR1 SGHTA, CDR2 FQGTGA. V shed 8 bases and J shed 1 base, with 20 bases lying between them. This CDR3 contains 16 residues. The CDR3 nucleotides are TGTGCCAGCGGCCCCCGCGATATACGGGCCCAAGAGACCCAGTACTTC. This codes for CASGPRDIRAQETQYF.

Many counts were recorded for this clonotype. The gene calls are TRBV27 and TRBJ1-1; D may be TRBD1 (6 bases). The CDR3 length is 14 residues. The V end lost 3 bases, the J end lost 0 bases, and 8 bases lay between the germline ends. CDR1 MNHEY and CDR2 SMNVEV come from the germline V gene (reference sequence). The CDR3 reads CASSLGGVNTEAFF. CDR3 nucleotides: TGTGCCAGCAGTTTGGGGGGCGTGAACACTGAAGCTTTCTTT.

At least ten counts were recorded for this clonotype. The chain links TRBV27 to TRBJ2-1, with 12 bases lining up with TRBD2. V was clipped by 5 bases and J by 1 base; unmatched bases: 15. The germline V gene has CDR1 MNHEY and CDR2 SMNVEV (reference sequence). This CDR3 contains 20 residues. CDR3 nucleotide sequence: TGTGCCAGCAGTACGGGGACTAGCGGGCGAAAGGGATTTTCCTACAATGAGCAGTTCTTC. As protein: CASSTGTSGRKGFSYNEQFF.

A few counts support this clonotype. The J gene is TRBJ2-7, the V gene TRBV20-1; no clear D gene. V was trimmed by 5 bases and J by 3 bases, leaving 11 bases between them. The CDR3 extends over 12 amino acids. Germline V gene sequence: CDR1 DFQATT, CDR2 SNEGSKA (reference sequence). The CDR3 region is CSAVTALYEQYF. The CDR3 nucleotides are TGCAGTGCTGTTACGGCCCTCTACGAGCAGTACTTC.

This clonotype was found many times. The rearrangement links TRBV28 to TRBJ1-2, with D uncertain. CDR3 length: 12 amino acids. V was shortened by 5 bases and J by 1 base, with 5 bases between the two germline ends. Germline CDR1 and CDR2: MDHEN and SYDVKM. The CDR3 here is CASSPNNYGYTF. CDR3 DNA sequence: TGTGCCAGCAGTCCGAATAACTATGGCTACACCTTC.

CDR3 sequence reads: CASSVTGGAGETQYF. The DNA for the CDR3 is TGTGCCAGCAGTGTGACAGGGGGCGCGGGGGAGACCCAGTACTTC. The V gene is TRBV2, the J gene TRBJ2-5, with 10 bases aligning to TRBD1. Germline lookup yields CDR1 SNHLY and CDR2 FYNNEI. The CDR3 sequence is 15 residues long. The V gene end was trimmed by 4 bases and the J gene end by 5 bases; junction bases not matched to a gene: 7. Drawing the rest from reference TRBV2 and TRBJ2-5, the complete variable domain is EPEVTQTPSHQVTQMGQEVILRCVPISNHLYFYWYRQILGQKVEFLVSFYNNEISEKSEIFDDQFSVERPDGSNFTLKIRSTKLEDSAMYFCASSVTGGAGETQYFGPGTRLLVL.

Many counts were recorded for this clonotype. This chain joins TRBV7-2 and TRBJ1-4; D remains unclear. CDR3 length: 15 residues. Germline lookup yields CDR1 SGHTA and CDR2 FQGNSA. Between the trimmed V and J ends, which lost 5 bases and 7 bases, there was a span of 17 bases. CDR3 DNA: TGTGCCAGCAGCCAGCAACCAGCGACCCTTGAAAAACTGTTTTTT. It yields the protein CASSQQPATLEKLFF.

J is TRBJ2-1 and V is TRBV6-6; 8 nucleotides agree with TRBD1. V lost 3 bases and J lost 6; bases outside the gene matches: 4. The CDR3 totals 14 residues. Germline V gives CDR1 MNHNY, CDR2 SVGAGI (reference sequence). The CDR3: CASSYGQGGNEQFF. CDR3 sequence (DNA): TGTGCCAGCAGTTATGGACAGGGTGGCAATGAGCAGTTCTTC.

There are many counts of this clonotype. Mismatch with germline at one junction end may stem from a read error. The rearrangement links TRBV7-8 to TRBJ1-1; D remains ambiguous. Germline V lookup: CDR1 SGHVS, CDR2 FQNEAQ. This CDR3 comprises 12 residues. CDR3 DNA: TGTGCCAGCAGCGCCACTGGAACTGTAGCTTTCTTT. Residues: CASSATGTVAFF.

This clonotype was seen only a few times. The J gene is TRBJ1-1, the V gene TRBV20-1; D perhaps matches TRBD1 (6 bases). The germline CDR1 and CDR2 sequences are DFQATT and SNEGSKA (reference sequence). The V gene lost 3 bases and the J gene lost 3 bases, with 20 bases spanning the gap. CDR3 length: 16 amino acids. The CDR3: CSASSPLREGDTEAFF. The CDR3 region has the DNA TGCAGTGCTAGTTCCCCCCTGCGAGAGGGGGACACTGAAGCTTTCTTT.

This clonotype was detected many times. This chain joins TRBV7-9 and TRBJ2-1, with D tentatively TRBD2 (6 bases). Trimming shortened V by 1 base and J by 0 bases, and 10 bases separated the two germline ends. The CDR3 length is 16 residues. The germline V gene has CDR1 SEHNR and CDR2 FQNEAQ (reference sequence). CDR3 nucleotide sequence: TGTGCCAGCAGCTTAGATCGCGGGGTCTCCTACAATGAGCAGTTCTTC. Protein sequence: CASSLDRGVSYNEQFF.

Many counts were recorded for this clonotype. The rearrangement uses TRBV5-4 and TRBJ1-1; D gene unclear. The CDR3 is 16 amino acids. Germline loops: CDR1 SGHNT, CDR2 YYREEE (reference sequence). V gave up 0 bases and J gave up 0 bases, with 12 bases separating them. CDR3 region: CASSLVFGTLNTEAFF. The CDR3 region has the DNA TGTGCCAGCAGCTTGGTGTTTGGCACCCTGAACACTGAAGCTTTCTTT.

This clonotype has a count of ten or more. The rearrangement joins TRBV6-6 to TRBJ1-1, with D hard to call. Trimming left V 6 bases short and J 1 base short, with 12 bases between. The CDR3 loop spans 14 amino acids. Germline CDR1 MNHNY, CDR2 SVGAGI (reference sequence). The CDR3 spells CASSPGRTNTEAFF. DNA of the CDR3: TGTGCCAGCAGCCCCGGCCGGACGAACACTGAAGCTTTCTTT.

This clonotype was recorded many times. Here the CDR3 reads CASSEGDSNQPQHF. In DNA form, the CDR3 reads TGTGCCAGCAGCGAGGGGGATAGCAATCAGCCCCAGCATTTT. The J gene is TRBJ1-5, the V gene TRBV7-2; weak D call: TRBD1 (6 bases). The V gene's germline CDR1 is SGHTA and CDR2 FQGNSA. The CDR3 contains 14 residues. Trimming stripped 5 bases from V and 0 bases from J, with 8 bases between.

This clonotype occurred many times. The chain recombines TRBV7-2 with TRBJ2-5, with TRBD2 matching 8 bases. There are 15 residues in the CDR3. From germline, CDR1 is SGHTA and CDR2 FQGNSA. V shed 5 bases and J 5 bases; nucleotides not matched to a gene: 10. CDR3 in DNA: TGTGCCAGCAGCCCGGACGACGGGGGGGCGGAGACCCAGTACTTC. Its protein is CASSPDDGGAETQYF.

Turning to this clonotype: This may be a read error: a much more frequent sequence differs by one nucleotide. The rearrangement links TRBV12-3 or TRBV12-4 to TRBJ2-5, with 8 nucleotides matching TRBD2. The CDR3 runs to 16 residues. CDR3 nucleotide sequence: TGTGCCAGCAGTCCGGGGGGGGGGGGGGATGTGGAGACCCTGTACTTC. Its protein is CASSPGGGGDVETLYF.

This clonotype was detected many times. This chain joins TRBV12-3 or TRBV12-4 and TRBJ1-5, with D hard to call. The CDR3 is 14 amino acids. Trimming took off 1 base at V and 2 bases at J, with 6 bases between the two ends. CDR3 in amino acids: CASSLGPRNQPQHF. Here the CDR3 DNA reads TGTGCCAGCAGTTTAGGGCCACGCAATCAGCCCCAGCATTTT.